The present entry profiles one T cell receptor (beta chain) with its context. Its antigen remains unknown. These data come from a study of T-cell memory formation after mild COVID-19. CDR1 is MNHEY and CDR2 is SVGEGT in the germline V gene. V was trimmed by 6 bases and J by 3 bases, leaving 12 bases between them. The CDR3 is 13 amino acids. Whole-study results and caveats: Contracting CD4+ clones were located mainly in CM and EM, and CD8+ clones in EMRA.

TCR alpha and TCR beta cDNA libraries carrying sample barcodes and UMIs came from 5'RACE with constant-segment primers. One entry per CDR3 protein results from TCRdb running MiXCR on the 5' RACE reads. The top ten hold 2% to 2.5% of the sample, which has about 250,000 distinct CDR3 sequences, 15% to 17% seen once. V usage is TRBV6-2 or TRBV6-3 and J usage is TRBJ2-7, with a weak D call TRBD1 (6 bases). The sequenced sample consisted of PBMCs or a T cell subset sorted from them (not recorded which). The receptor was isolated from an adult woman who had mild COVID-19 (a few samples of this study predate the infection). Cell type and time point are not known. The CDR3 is CASRPRGVYEQYF. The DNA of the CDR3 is TGTGCCAGCAGGCCCAGGGGCGTCTACGAGCAGTACTTC.